Listed below are T cell receptor beta chains from one sample, sequenced in a study of control samples from healthy donors and cancer patients. Method: immunoSEQ multiplex PCR; TCRdb's copy keeps in-frame clones and lacks some. The data show over 120,000 clones, just under 95% seen once. The specimen sequenced was PBMCs. All receptors derive from a man aged 60 to 75 with colorectal cancer. The CDR3 runs from the conserved cysteine through the conserved F or W. Each record gives: D gene, V gene, J gene, CDR3 DNA, CDR3 protein. The D gene is left open where the match is weak.

-	TRBV30	TRBJ1-6	TGTGCCTGGAGTCCGGGGGTCCCCCTCCACTTT	CAWSPGVPLHF
TRBD2	TRBV28	TRBJ2-5	TGTGCCAGCAGTATAACCTACGGGGGGCAAGAGACCCAGTACTTC	CASSITYGGQETQYF
-	TRBV5-1	TRBJ1-5	TGCGCCAGCAGCTTGGGGGAGGGGTGGCCCCAGCATTTT	CASSLGEGWPQHF
TRBD2	TRBV27	TRBJ2-3	TGTGCCAGCAGTTTACGCGGGGGGGGCACAGATACGCAGTATTTT	CASSLRGGGTDTQYF
-	TRBV18	TRBJ1-5	TGTGCCAGCTCAGAGGGGGTCGATCAGCCCCAGCATTTT	CASSEGVDQPQHF
TRBD1	TRBV7-9	TRBJ2-5	TGTGCCAGCAGCGCAAGCGCGGGACAGGGGGAGACCCAGTACTTC	CASSASAGQGETQYF
-	TRBV25-1	TRBJ2-7	TGTGCCAGCAGTGAGGCTTACGAGCAGTACTTC	CASSEAYEQYF
TRBD2	TRBV19	TRBJ2-3	TGTGCCAGTAGAAAGGGACTAGCGGGGGGGCCCGGGAGTACGCAGTATTTT	CASRKGLAGGPGSTQYF
-	TRBV7-2	TRBJ1-2	TGTGCCAGCAGGGAGACCGATAACTATGGCTACACCTTC	CASRETDNYGYTF
-	TRBV4-3	TRBJ2-2	TGCGCCAGCAGCCAAGATCCGCCTCGATCCGGGGGACACACCGGGGAGCTGTTTTTT	CASSQDPPRSGGHTGELFF